The 22 T cell receptor beta chains presented below share a single source sample, sequenced in a study of stem cell transplantation in POMP-related autoinflammatory disease. The antigens these receptors bind are not known. Study results and caveats: In PRAID patients, the number of distinct TRB V-J gene pairings was restricted. Across all analyzed T-cell subsets, patients with PRAID tended toward reduced diversity and increased clonality.

The table came from immunoSEQ multiplex PCR; TCRdb's copy has only in-frame clones and leaves some out. The data contain about 11,000 clones, around 90% of them singletons. The sequences come from CD8+ T cells from PBMCs, collected before stem cell transplantation. These receptors originate from a human donor with POMP-related autoinflammation and immune dysregulation (PRAID).

The rearrangement uses TRBV19 and TRBJ2-2; D possibly corresponds to TRBD2 (6 bases). Germline V gene sequence: CDR1 LNHDA, CDR2 SQIVND (reference sequence). The CDR3 covers 14 residues. Trimming pared 6 bases from V and 3 bases from J, leaving 11 bases between. The CDR3, as DNA: TGTGCCAGTAGACGGGACTCATACACCGGGGAGCTGTTTTTT. Translating it yields CASRRDSYTGELFF.

The J gene is TRBJ1-2, the V gene TRBV7-9; D might be TRBD1 (5 bases). CDR1 is SEHNR and CDR2 is FQNEAQ in the germline V gene (reference sequence). There are 16 residues in the CDR3. V was shortened by 1 base and J by 1 base, with 13 bases between the two germline ends. CDR3 loop: CASSLVMAGLNYGYTF. CDR3 sequence (DNA): TGTGCCAGCAGCTTAGTAATGGCAGGGCTTAACTATGGCTACACCTTC.

V is TRBV14 and J is TRBJ1-5; the D is unclear. Germline CDR1 SGHDN, CDR2 FVKESK. The CDR3 loop spans 13 amino acids. V lost 1 base and J 4 bases, leaving 5 bases between the germline ends. CDR3 in DNA: TGTGCCAGCAGCCAAGCAAGGAATCAGCCCCAGCATTTT. Encoded protein: CASSQARNQPQHF.

The J gene is TRBJ2-1, the V gene TRBV4-1; 8 positions match TRBD1. CDR3 size: 15 residues. Unmatched junction bases numbered 7, after V lost 0 bases and J lost 9 bases. Looked up from germline, CDR1 is MGHRA and CDR2 is YSYEKL. In DNA form, the CDR3 reads TGCGCCAGCAGCCAAGAGGGCCAGGGGGCCGGTGAGCAGTTCTTC. Amino acid sequence: CASSQEGQGAGEQFF.

The chain couples TRBV2 to TRBJ2-1, with 11 nucleotides matching TRBD1. J was trimmed by 3 bases and V by 3 bases; bases with no gene match: 7. CDR3 length: 17 residues. Germline V gene data show CDR1 as SNHLY and CDR2 as FYNNEI. The DNA of the CDR3 is TGTGCCAGCAGTGAGGACCGGGACAGGGGGATCTACAATGAGCAGTTCTTC. This sequence encodes CASSEDRDRGIYNEQFF.

The J gene is TRBJ2-3, the V gene TRBV6-5; 8 nucleotides match TRBD2. Germline V CDR1 and CDR2: MNHEY, SVGAGI. The CDR3 has 16 residues. J gave up 3 bases and V 1 base, and 6 bases lay outside the gene matches. In DNA, the CDR3 is TGTGCCAGCAGTTACTGGGGACTAGGAGGGACAGATACGCAGTATTTT. This translates into CASSYWGLGGTDTQYF.

V gene TRBV2 combines with J gene TRBJ1-2, with D possibly TRBD1 on 6 matching bases. The germline V gene has CDR1 SNHLY and CDR2 FYNNEI. The germline V and J ends were trimmed by 3 bases and 1 base, with 12 bases remaining between them. The CDR3 extends over 15 amino acids. CDR3 sequence reads: CASSDVGGHNYGYTF. CDR3 DNA: TGTGCCAGCAGTGACGTGGGGGGGCATAACTATGGCTACACCTTC. Combining the CDR3 with reference TRBV2 and TRBJ1-2 gives the whole variable domain EPEVTQTPSHQVTQMGQEVILRCVPISNHLYFYWYRQILGQKVEFLVSFYNNEISEKSEIFDDQFSVERPDGSNFTLKIRSTKLEDSAMYFCASSDVGGHNYGYTFGSGTRLTVV.

The rearrangement links TRBV28 to TRBJ2-7; D call uncertain. This CDR3 has 13 amino acids. The germline V and J ends were trimmed by 7 bases and 1 base, with 11 bases remaining between them. The germline CDR1 and CDR2 sequences are MDHEN and SYDVKM. For the CDR3, the DNA is TGTGCCAGCATTGGGCCGACATCCTACGAGCAGTACTTC. Amino acids: CASIGPTSYEQYF.

The genes are TRBV28 and TRBJ1-5, with D possibly TRBD1 on 5 matching bases. The CDR3 has 14 amino acids. The germline V gene encodes CDR1 MDHEN and CDR2 SYDVKM. V was shortened by 3 bases and J by 3 bases, with 9 bases between the two germline ends. The CDR3 sequence: CASSFGGDNQPQHF. The CDR3 DNA follows: TGTGCCAGCAGTTTCGGGGGTGACAATCAGCCCCAGCATTTT.

J is TRBJ1-2 and V is TRBV10-3; the D gene is possibly TRBD1 (5 bases). The CDR3 has 13 amino acids. The V end lost 4 bases, the J end lost 5 bases, and 11 bases lay between the germline ends. Germline assignment: CDR1 ENHRY and CDR2 SYGVKD. CDR3 nucleotide sequence: TGTGCCATCAGTGCGGGGACGGTGTATGGCTACACCTTC. Translating gives CAISAGTVYGYTF.

The chain employs TRBV7-2 and TRBJ2-7; no definite D call. Germline CDR1 SGHTA, CDR2 FQGNSA. The V end lost 5 bases, the J end lost 4 bases, and 12 bases lay between the germline ends. The CDR3 extends over 13 amino acids. Here the CDR3 DNA reads TGTGCCAGCAGCCTCGACCTCCCTTACGAGCAGTACTTC. It is translated as CASSLDLPYEQYF.

The chain has TRBV9 and TRBJ2-3, with 7 bases that match TRBD2. The CDR3 consists of 14 residues. The germline CDR1 and CDR2 sequences are SGDLS and YYNGEE. J was trimmed by 2 bases and V by 3 bases; bases with no gene match: 3. The CDR3 bases are TGTGCCAGCAGCGGGACTAGTAACACAGATACGCAGTATTTT. It encodes CASSGTSNTDTQYF.

CDR3 protein: CASSATGLTRTEAFF. Here the CDR3 DNA reads TGTGCCAGCAGCGCCACAGGGCTTACGAGGACTGAAGCTTTCTTT. V is TRBV7-9 and J is TRBJ1-1; a possible D gene is TRBD1 (6 bases). The CDR3 is 15 amino acids. Germline V gives CDR1 SEHNR, CDR2 FQNEAQ (reference sequence). The germline V and J ends were trimmed by 5 bases and 5 bases, with 18 bases remaining between them.

The chain uses TRBV9 and TRBJ2-7; the D gene is possibly TRBD1 (6 bases). The CDR3 spans 13 residues. Germline V gene sequence: CDR1 SGDLS, CDR2 YYNGEE. V dropped 4 bases and J dropped 5 bases, with 13 bases sitting between them. Here the CDR3 reads CASSPGALDEQYF. As DNA, the CDR3 is TGTGCCAGCAGCCCAGGGGCCTTGGACGAGCAGTACTTC.

J is TRBJ2-5 and V is TRBV6-4; maybe TRBD2 (5 bases). The tail of the sequence fits TRBJ2-7 better, so the J call may be wrong. CDR1 is MRHNA and CDR2 is SNTAGT in the germline V gene. The CDR3 sequence is 14 residues long. The CDR3 is CASSDAQAEDEQYF. CDR3 coding DNA: TGTGCCAGCAGTGACGCTCAGGCGGAGGACGAGCAGTACTTC.

This chain links TRBV2 with TRBJ2-3; 9 bases map to TRBD2. The CDR3 spans 14 residues. V was pared by 8 bases and J by 4 bases, with 7 bases of the junction left unmatched. Germline CDR1 SNHLY, CDR2 FYNNEI. The DNA for the CDR3 is TGTGCCAGCGGTGGCGGGAGGGCCCCAGATACGCAGTATTTT. It yields the protein CASGGGRAPDTQYF.

The V gene is TRBV6-1, the J gene TRBJ1-5, with D possibly TRBD1 on 6 matching bases. This CDR3 spans 18 amino acids. V gave up 2 bases and J gave up 0 bases, with 17 bases separating them. In germline, CDR1 is MNHNS, CDR2 SASEGT. CDR3 DNA: TGTGCCAGCAGTGAATCCCCGGGGGGCGCAGGTAGCAATCAGCCCCAGCATTTT. It specifies CASSESPGGAGSNQPQHF.

The chain is built from TRBV11-2 and TRBJ2-1; the match to TRBD2 covers 12 bases. The germline V gene encodes CDR1 SGHAT and CDR2 FQNNGV. CDR3 length equals 15 residues. Trimming at V came to 0 bases and at J to 9 bases, leaving 3 bases not matched to a gene. CDR3 loop: CASSLELAGGGEQFF. As DNA, the CDR3 is TGTGCCAGCAGCTTAGAACTAGCGGGAGGAGGTGAGCAGTTCTTC.

This rearrangement joins TRBV6-1 to TRBJ2-7; 7 bases agree with TRBD1. The CDR3 is 15 residues long. After removal of 7 bases from V and 3 bases from J, the junction contained 12 bases not matched to a gene. Germline V gives CDR1 MNHNS, CDR2 SASEGT. CDR3 nucleotide sequence: TGTGCCAGCAATGGGCCGGGACAGCGTCTCTACGAGCAGTACTTC. As protein: CASNGPGQRLYEQYF.

The rearrangement uses TRBV2 and TRBJ2-1; D could derive from TRBD1 or TRBD2 (6 bases each). This CDR3 is built from 15 residues. CDR1 is SNHLY and CDR2 is FYNNEI in the germline V gene. The V end lost 3 bases, the J end lost 2 bases, and 11 bases lay between the germline ends. The CDR3 nucleotides read TGTGCCAGCAGTGAGGGCGGGGACACCTACAATGAGCAGTTCTTC. This translates into CASSEGGDTYNEQFF.

The chain is built from TRBV27 and TRBJ1-2; perhaps TRBD1 as D (6 bases). V lost 5 bases to trimming and J lost 3 bases, with 19 bases between them. Per germline, CDR1 MNHEY and CDR2 SMNVEV (reference sequence). The CDR3 consists of 16 residues. This CDR3 is CASSDKGPRGDYGYTF. In DNA, the CDR3 is TGTGCCAGCAGTGATAAGGGTCCGAGGGGGGACTATGGCTACACCTTC.

The CDR3 region has the DNA TGTGCCAGCAGTTTTGGGGACTCGTCCTACGAGCAGTACTTC. Its translation: CASSFGDSSYEQYF. The chain combines TRBV27 with TRBJ2-7, with D perhaps TRBD2 (6 bases). From germline, CDR1 is MNHEY and CDR2 SMNVEV (reference sequence). Trimming left V 3 bases short and J 1 base short, with 10 bases between. The CDR3 has 14 residues.